These 32 T cell receptor beta chains were all obtained from the same sample, sequenced in a study of human T cells and chemical hapten exposure. MiXCR, applied by TCRdb to the RACE reads, yields one record per CDR3 protein. The table includes approximately 370,000 distinct CDR3 sequences, over 5% detected once. The time point here: pre-sensitization, week 0. Treatment denoted: therapeutic diphenylcyclopropenone sensitization with weekly scalp DPC. The sample here was whole blood, taken in connection with sensitization to the hapten diphenylcyclopropenone (DPC). The receptor source for this set is a young woman with alopecia areata. Some clones in this sample may be carry-over from other donors' samples.

CDR3 nucleotide sequence: TGTGCCAGCTTGAAAATGGGCCGAGGGAAACAAGAGACCCAGTACTTC. Protein product: CASLKMGRGKQETQYF. The rearrangement uses TRBV6-6 and TRBJ2-5; D possibly corresponds to TRBD2 (5 bases). Germline CDR1 is MNHNY and CDR2 is SVGAGI (reference sequence). The CDR3 sequence is 16 residues long. V lost 8 bases, J lost 2 bases, and 21 bases lay in between.

Points on this clonotype: A much larger clone lies a single base off, so this may be a read error. This chain connects TRBV9 to TRBJ1-6, with no clear D. Per germline, CDR1 SGDLS and CDR2 YYNGEE. The length of the CDR3 is 14 residues. V lost 2 bases and J lost 11, with 14 bases in between. CDR3 DNA: TGTGCCAGCAGCGTGAATCAATATGGTGCACCCCTCCACTTT. Translating gives CASSVNQYGAPLHF.

This clonotype came up many times. The rearrangement links TRBV18 to TRBJ1-2, with a possible D match to TRBD1 (5 bases). The germline V and J ends were trimmed by 4 bases and 3 bases, with 9 bases remaining between them. CDR3 length: 13 residues. Germline V lookup: CDR1 KGHSH, CDR2 LQKENI. Written as DNA, the CDR3 is TGTGCCAGCTCACTCGACAGTTACTATGGCTACACCTTC. Its protein product is CASSLDSYYGYTF. Based on the CDR3 plus reference TRBV18 and TRBJ1-2, the full variable domain is NAGVMQNPRHLVRRRGQEARLRCSPMKGHSHVYWYRQLPEEGLKFMVYLQKENIIDESGMPKERFSAEFPKEGPSILRIQQVVRGDSAAYFCASSLDSYYGYTFGSGTRLTVV.

In its sample, this clonotype was seen many times. The CDR3 loop is CASRGSGGNTIYF. Here the CDR3 DNA reads TGTGCCAGCAGGGGCAGCGGCGGAAACACCATATATTTT. This chain joins TRBV7-9 and TRBJ1-3; D is ambiguous. There are 13 residues in the CDR3. Germline CDR1 and CDR2: SEHNR and FQNEAQ (reference sequence). V was pared by 6 bases and J by 4 bases, with 10 bases between.

This clonotype showed up many times. The chain links TRBV7-9 to TRBJ2-2; possibly TRBD1 for D (5 bases). The CDR3 spans 16 residues. Trimming removed 5 bases from V and 0 bases from J, with 13 bases in between. Germline V lookup: CDR1 SEHNR, CDR2 FQNEAQ (reference sequence). CDR3 in amino acids: CASSAPTAANTGELFF. The DNA for the CDR3 is TGTGCCAGCAGCGCGCCGACAGCCGCGAACACCGGGGAGCTGTTTTTT.

This chain uses TRBV11-2 with TRBJ1-1; 8 nucleotides agree with TRBD1. Per the germline V gene, CDR1 is SGHAT and CDR2 is FQNNGV. This CDR3 contains 17 residues. V was clipped by 5 bases and J by 2 bases; unmatched bases: 13. The CDR3 here is CASSRTTGGWGNTEAFF. CDR3 nucleotide sequence: TGTGCCAGCAGCCGAACCACAGGGGGTTGGGGAAACACTGAAGCTTTCTTT.

Concerning this clonotype: Possible read error: a much larger clone is one base away. The chain couples TRBV10-1 to TRBJ2-2; weak D call: TRBD1 (6 bases). Germline-derived CDR1 and CDR2 are WNHNN and SYGVQD (reference sequence). The CDR3 length is 14 residues. The CDR3 region is CASTGTSYTGEMFF. Here the CDR3 DNA reads TGCGCCAGCACAGGGACAAGTTACACCGGGGAGATGTTTTTT.

The chain links TRBV27 to TRBJ2-7; no reliable D call. The V gene lost 4 bases and the J gene lost 6 bases, with 13 bases spanning the gap. Per the germline V gene, CDR1 is MNHEY and CDR2 is SMNVEV (reference sequence). This CDR3 has 13 residues. CDR3 residues: CASSSIGWPEQYF. The CDR3, as DNA: TGTGCCAGCAGTTCCATTGGTTGGCCCGAGCAGTACTTC.

This clonotype was recorded at least ten times. The gene calls are TRBV6-4 and TRBJ2-4; the D is unclear. Trimming took off 7 bases at V and 0 bases at J, with 19 bases between the two ends. The length of the CDR3 is 17 residues. The germline V gene encodes CDR1 MRHNA and CDR2 SNTAGT. The CDR3 is CASTETVWGIAKNIQYF. CDR3 coding DNA: TGTGCCAGCACCGAGACGGTGTGGGGTATAGCCAAAAACATTCAGTACTTC.

This clonotype was observed a handful of times. The rearrangement joins TRBV4-2 to TRBJ2-7; 12 positions match TRBD2. The V gene's germline CDR1 is LGHNA and CDR2 YNFKEQ. Trimming removed 4 bases from V and 3 bases from J; junction bases left unmatched: 4. The CDR3 runs to 15 residues. The CDR3 is CASSRTSGGHYEQYF. CDR3 DNA sequence: TGTGCCAGCAGCCGCACTAGCGGGGGGCACTACGAGCAGTACTTC.

In DNA form, the CDR3 reads TGTGCCAGCAGCTTAAGACCCACTCCGGGCAGCCAAGAGACCCAGTACTTC. Translation gives CASSLRPTPGSQETQYF. V usage is TRBV5-5 and J usage is TRBJ2-5, with D uncertain. Germline V gives CDR1 SGHKS, CDR2 YYEKEE (reference sequence). The CDR3 length is 17 residues. Deletions cut 2 bases from V and 1 base from J, with 18 bases between.

This clonotype was observed a handful of times. The genes are TRBV28 and TRBJ2-5; 8 bases are a match to TRBD1. The CDR3 extends over 15 amino acids. With V trimmed by 6 bases and J by 3 bases, 9 bases remained unmatched. Germline lookup yields CDR1 MDHEN and CDR2 SYDVKM. The CDR3 region has the DNA TGTGCCAGCAGACCCCGACAGGGGACAGAAGAGACCCAGTACTTC. Its translation: CASRPRQGTEETQYF.

The chain joins TRBV14 to TRBJ1-4, with TRBD1 matching over 10 bases. After removal of 4 bases from V and 7 bases from J, the junction contained 9 bases not matched to a gene. The CDR3 runs to 16 residues. In germline, CDR1 is SGHDN, CDR2 FVKESK. The CDR3 DNA sequence: TGTGCCAGCAGCCGCGGGGGACAGGGGTTTGGTGAAAAACTGTTTTTT. Protein: CASSRGGQGFGEKLFF.

This clonotype was recorded at least ten times. The J gene is TRBJ1-4, the V gene TRBV7-6; 7 bases map to TRBD1. The V and J ends lost 5 bases and 5 bases, in that order; junction bases with no gene match: 5. The germline gives CDR1 SGHVS, CDR2 FNYEAQ. The CDR3 extends over 14 amino acids. CDR3 DNA sequence: TGTGCCAGCAGCCTCATGACAGGGAATGAAAAACTGTTTTTT. This sequence encodes CASSLMTGNEKLFF. Looking up the rest from reference TRBV7-6 and TRBJ1-4 gives the full variable domain: GAGVSQSPRYKVTKRGQDVALRCDPISGHVSLYWYRQALGQGPEFLTYFNYEAQQDKSGLPNDRFSAERPEGSISTLTIQRTEQRDSAMYRCASSLMTGNEKLFFGSGTQLSVL.

In its sample, this clonotype was seen many times. The rearrangement links TRBV5-1 to TRBJ2-7; D uncertain. Trimming took 0 bases from V and 0 from J, leaving 7 bases between them. Germline CDR1 is SGHRS and CDR2 is YFSETQ. The CDR3 loop spans 14 amino acids. CDR3 in amino acids: CASSLGSASYEQYF. The CDR3 bases are TGCGCCAGCAGCTTGGGATCGGCCTCCTACGAGCAGTACTTC.

The chain uses TRBV6-4 and TRBJ2-2; no definite D call. Germline CDR1 is MRHNA and CDR2 is SNTAGT. The CDR3 contains 14 residues. Trimming removed 3 bases from V and 1 base from J, with 6 bases in between. The CDR3 DNA reads as TGTGCCAGCAGTGAAGAGATGAACACCGGGGAGCTGTTTTTT. It encodes CASSEEMNTGELFF.

This clonotype has only a few counts. The genes are TRBV25-1 and TRBJ2-3; tentatively, D is TRBD2 (6 bases). V lost 1 base and J 4 bases, leaving 9 bases between the germline ends. CDR1 MGHDK and CDR2 SYGVNS come from the germline V gene. This CDR3 region has 14 residues. The CDR3 DNA follows: TGTGCCAGCAGTGAATTGCGGGGAGCAGATACGCAGTATTTT. Encoded protein: CASSELRGADTQYF.

The rearrangement links TRBV27 to TRBJ1-1; 7 positions match TRBD1. Germline lookup yields CDR1 MNHEY and CDR2 SMNVEV (reference sequence). V was pared by 5 bases and J by 5 bases, with 8 bases of the junction left unmatched. The CDR3 has 14 amino acids. The chain's CDR3 is CASSPRDSLTEAFF. The CDR3 DNA reads TGTGCCAGCAGTCCCCGGGACAGCCTAACTGAAGCTTTCTTT.

This clonotype came up many times. A single base separates this from a much larger clone, so it may be a read error. The genes are TRBV3-1 and TRBJ2-3; D uncertain. Germline CDR1 and CDR2: LGHDT and YNNKEL (reference sequence). This CDR3 region has 11 residues. Trimming cost V 1 base and J 7 bases, with 3 bases left between them. CDR3 bases: TGTGCCAGCAGCCAAGTCTATACGCAGTATTTT. Residues: CASSQVYTQYF.

In this sample, this clonotype turned up many times. V is TRBV29-1 and J is TRBJ2-2; 7 nucleotides match TRBD1. Germline assignment: CDR1 SQVTM and CDR2 ANQGSEA. CDR3 length equals 15 residues. The V gene end was trimmed by 7 bases and the J gene end by 2 bases; junction bases not matched to a gene: 10. CDR3 sequence: CSARPPGGNTGELFF. The CDR3 nucleotides read TGCAGCGCGAGGCCTCCAGGGGGAAACACCGGGGAGCTGTTTTTT.

This sequence joins TRBV5-1 and TRBJ2-3; 16 nucleotides line up with TRBD2. The CDR3 runs 21 residues. J was trimmed by 5 bases and V by 4 bases; bases with no gene match: 19. Germline-derived CDR1 and CDR2 are SGHRS and YFSETQ. Here the CDR3 DNA reads TGCGCCAGCAGCCTTCTTCCATCCGGGACTAGCGGGGGGGCCGTCGGAGATACGCAGTATTTT. Translation: CASSLLPSGTSGGAVGDTQYF.

This clonotype was picked up many times. The chain has TRBV10-3 and TRBJ2-1, with TRBD2 matching over 8 bases. The CDR3 runs 14 residues. Per the germline V gene, CDR1 is ENHRY and CDR2 is SYGVKD. J was trimmed by 7 bases and V by 3 bases; bases with no gene match: 5. CDR3 DNA sequence: TGTGCCATCAGTGAATGGCGGGGGGAAAATGAGCAGTTCTTC. Translated: CAISEWRGENEQFF.

This clonotype has a count of ten or more. This chain joins TRBV11-2 and TRBJ2-3; D is ambiguous. The CDR3 covers 15 residues. V lost 3 bases and J 1 base, leaving 11 bases between the germline ends. The germline V gene encodes CDR1 SGHAT and CDR2 FQNNGV. The DNA of the CDR3 is TGTGCCAGCAGCTTTTATCCGCTCGGCACAGATACGCAGTATTTT. It specifies CASSFYPLGTDTQYF.

This clonotype was detected ten times or more. The chain combines TRBV6-2 or TRBV6-3 with TRBJ1-2; D may be TRBD1 (5 bases). Per germline, CDR1 MNHEY and CDR2 SVGEGT. V was clipped by 6 bases and J by 10 bases, with 12 bases between them. The CDR3 extends over 11 amino acids. DNA of the CDR3: TGTGCCAGCAGCCATGGACATACCTACACCTTC. Encoded protein: CASSHGHTYTF.

The gene calls are TRBV6-2 or TRBV6-3 and TRBJ2-3; no clear D. The CDR3 contains 15 residues. With 0 bases removed from V and 2 bases from J, the gap between germline ends came to 9 bases. Germline CDR1 MNHEY, CDR2 SVGEGT. CDR3 DNA: TGTGCCAGCAGTTACTCTCCAAGGGACACAGATACGCAGTATTTT. Translating gives CASSYSPRDTDTQYF.

This clonotype came up a few times. The genes are TRBV3-1 and TRBJ2-7; TRBD1 agrees at 7 bases. Germline loops: CDR1 LGHDT, CDR2 YNNKEL (reference sequence). Losses at the gene ends were 4 bases for V and 5 bases for J; bases not matched to a gene: 8. The CDR3 spans 14 residues. The CDR3 spells CASSRHDRVHEQYF. DNA for the CDR3: TGTGCCAGCAGCCGCCATGACAGGGTCCACGAGCAGTACTTC.

The table lists this clonotype with many counts. Possible read error: a much larger clone is one base away. The V call is TRBV6-2 or TRBV6-3, the J call TRBJ1-5, with D unresolved. This CDR3 has 13 residues. Trimming stripped 2 bases from V and 3 bases from J, with 5 bases between. Germline V gene sequence: CDR1 MNHEY, CDR2 SVGEGT. This CDR3 reads CASSYRVNQPQHF. CDR3 nucleotide sequence: TGTGCCAGCAGTTACAGGGTCAATCAGCCCCAGCATTTT.

On this clonotype itself: This may arise from a read error, as a much more abundant clone is one base away. The CDR3: CASSGQAQGPYIEQFF. The DNA of the CDR3 is TGTGCCAGCAGTGGGCAGGCGCAGGGGCCTTACATTGAGCAGTTCTTC. The V and J genes are TRBV12-3 or TRBV12-4 and TRBJ2-1; possible D gene TRBD1, 6 bases. This CDR3 is built from 16 residues.

This clonotype was seen repeatedly, ten times or more. The CDR3 reads CASQQGMNTEAFF. The CDR3 bases are TGTGCCAGCCAACAGGGCATGAACACTGAAGCTTTCTTT. V and J are TRBV18 and TRBJ1-1; possibly TRBD1 for D (6 bases). This CDR3 has 13 amino acids. In germline, CDR1 is KGHSH, CDR2 LQKENI. V lost 8 bases to trimming and J lost 0 bases, with 10 bases between them.

About this clonotype itself: With a much larger clone just one base away, this may be a read error. The J gene is TRBJ2-7, the V gene TRBV3-1; possible D gene TRBD2, 5 bases. From germline, CDR1 is LGHDT and CDR2 YNNKEL (reference sequence). The CDR3 runs 14 residues. The CDR3 loop is CASSPRGVSYEQCF. CDR3 nucleotide sequence: TGTGCCAGCAGCCCCCGGGGAGTGTCCTACGAGCAGTGCTTC.

The table lists this clonotype with many counts. This chain connects TRBV4-3 to TRBJ2-2; no firm D call. Trimming took off 5 bases at V and 1 base at J, with 11 bases between the two ends. The CDR3 extends over 15 amino acids. Germline loops: CDR1 LGHNA, CDR2 YSLEER. As DNA, the CDR3 is TGCGCCAGCAGCTATACCCAGGAGAACACCGGGGAGCTGTTTTTT. It yields the protein CASSYTQENTGELFF.

This clonotype was seen repeatedly, ten times or more. The chain combines TRBV20-1 with TRBJ2-3, with 10 bases lining up with TRBD2. The CDR3 contains 16 residues. In germline, CDR1 is DFQATT, CDR2 SNEGSKA (reference sequence). The ends lost 2 bases at V and 3 bases at J; junction bases unmatched: 8. This CDR3 is CSARRVLAGETDTQYF. The CDR3 nucleotides are TGCAGTGCTAGAAGAGTTCTAGCGGGGGAGACAGATACGCAGTATTTT.